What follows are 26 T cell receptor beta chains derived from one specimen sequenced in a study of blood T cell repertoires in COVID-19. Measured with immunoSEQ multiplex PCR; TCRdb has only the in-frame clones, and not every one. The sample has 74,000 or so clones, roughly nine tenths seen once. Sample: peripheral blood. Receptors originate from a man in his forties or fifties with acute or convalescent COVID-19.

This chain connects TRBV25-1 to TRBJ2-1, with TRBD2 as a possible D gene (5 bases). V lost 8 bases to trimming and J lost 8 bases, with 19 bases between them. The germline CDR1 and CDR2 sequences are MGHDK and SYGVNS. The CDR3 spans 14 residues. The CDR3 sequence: CASSRALSGDEQFF. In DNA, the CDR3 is TGTGCCAGCTCCCGAGCCCTCAGCGGAGATGAGCAGTTCTTC.

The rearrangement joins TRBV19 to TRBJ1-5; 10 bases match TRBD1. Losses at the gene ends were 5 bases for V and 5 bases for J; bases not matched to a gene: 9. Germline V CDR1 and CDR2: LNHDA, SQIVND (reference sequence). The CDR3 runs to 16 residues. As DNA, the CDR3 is TGTGCCAGTAGTCGGAAGGACAGGGGGAGCTATCAGCCCCAGCATTTT. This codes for CASSRKDRGSYQPQHF.

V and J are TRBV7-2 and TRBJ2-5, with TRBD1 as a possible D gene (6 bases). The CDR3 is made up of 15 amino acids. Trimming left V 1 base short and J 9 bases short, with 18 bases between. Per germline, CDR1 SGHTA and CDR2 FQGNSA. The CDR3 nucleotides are TGTGCCAGCAGCTTAGATTCGTCCGGTTCAGGGGCCCAGTACTTC. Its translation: CASSLDSSGSGAQYF.

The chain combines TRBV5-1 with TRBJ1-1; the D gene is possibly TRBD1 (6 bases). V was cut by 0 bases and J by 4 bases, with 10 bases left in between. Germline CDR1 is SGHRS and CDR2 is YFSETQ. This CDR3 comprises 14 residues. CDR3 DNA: TGCGCCAGCAGCTTGGCAGGGGCCGGCACTGAAGCTTTCTTT. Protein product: CASSLAGAGTEAFF.

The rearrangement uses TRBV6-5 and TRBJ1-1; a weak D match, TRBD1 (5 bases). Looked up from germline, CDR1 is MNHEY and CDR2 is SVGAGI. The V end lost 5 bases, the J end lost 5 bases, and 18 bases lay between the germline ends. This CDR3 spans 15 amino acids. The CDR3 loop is CASSPPIGGGTEAFF. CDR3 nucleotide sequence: TGTGCCAGCAGTCCCCCGATCGGGGGGGGGACTGAAGCTTTCTTT.

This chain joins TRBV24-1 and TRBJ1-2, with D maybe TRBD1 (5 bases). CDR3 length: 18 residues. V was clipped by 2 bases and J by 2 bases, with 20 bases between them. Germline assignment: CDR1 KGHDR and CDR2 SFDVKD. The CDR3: CATSDSNARGKGNYGYTF. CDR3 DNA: TGTGCCACCAGTGATTCCAACGCGCGGGGTAAGGGGAACTATGGCTACACCTTC.

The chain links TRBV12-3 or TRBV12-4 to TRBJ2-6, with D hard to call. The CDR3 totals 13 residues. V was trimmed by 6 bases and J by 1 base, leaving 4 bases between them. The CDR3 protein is CASRTSGANVLTF. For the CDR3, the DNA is TGTGCCAGCAGAACTTCTGGGGCCAACGTCCTGACTTTC.

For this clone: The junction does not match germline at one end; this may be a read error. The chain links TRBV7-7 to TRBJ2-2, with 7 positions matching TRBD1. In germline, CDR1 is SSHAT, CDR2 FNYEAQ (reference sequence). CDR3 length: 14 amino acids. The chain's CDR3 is CASSPDRDTGELFF. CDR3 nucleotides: TGTGCTAGCAGCCCCGACAGGGATACCGGGGAGCTGTTTTTT.

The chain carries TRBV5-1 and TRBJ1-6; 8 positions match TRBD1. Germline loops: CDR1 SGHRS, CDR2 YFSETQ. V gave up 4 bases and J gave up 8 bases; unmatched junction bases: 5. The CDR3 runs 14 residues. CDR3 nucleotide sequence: TGCGCCAGCAGCGTCACAGGGGGTTATTCACCCCTCCACTTT. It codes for CASSVTGGYSPLHF.

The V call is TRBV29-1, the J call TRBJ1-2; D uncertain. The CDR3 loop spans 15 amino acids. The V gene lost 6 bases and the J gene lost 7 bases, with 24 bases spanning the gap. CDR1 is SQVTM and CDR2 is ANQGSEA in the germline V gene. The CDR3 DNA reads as TGCAGCGTGTTGGAGGGCGGACGGGCTCCTGCTGGCTACACCTTC. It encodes CSVLEGGRAPAGYTF.

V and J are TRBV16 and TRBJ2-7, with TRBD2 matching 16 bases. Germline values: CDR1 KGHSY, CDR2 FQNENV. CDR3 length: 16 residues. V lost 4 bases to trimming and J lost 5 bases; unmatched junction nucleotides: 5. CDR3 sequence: CASSRGTSGREDEQYV. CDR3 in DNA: TGTGCCAGCAGCCGAGGGACTAGCGGGAGGGAGGACGAGCAGTACGTC.

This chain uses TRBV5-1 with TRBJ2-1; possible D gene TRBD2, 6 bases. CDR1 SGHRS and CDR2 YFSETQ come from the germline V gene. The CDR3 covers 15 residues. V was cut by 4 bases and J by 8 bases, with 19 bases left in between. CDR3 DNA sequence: TGCGCCAGCAGCGGGAGCGGGCGAAGAGGCGATGAGCAGTTCTTC. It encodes CASSGSGRRGDEQFF.

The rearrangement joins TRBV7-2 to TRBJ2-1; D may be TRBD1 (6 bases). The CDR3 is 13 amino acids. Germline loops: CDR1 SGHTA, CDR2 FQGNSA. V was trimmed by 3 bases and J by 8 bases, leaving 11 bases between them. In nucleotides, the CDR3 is TGTGCCAGCAGCTTGAGGGGGATCCATGAGCAGTTCTTC. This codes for CASSLRGIHEQFF. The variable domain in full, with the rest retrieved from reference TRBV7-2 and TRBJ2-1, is GAGVSQSPSNKVTEKGKDVELRCDPISGHTALYWYRQSLGQGLEFLIYFQGNSAPDKSGLPSDRFSAERTGGSVSTLTIQRTQQEDSAVYLCASSLRGIHEQFFGPGTRLTVL.

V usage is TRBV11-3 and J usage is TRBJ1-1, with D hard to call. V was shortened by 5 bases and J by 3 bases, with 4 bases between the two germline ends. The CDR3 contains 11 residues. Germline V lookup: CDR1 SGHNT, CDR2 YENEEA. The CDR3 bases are TGTGCCAGCAGCCGAGACACTGAAGCTTTCTTT. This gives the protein CASSRDTEAFF.

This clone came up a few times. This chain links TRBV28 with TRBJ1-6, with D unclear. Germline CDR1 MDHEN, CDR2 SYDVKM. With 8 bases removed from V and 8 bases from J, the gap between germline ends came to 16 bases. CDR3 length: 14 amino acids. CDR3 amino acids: CASGRLMRDSPLHF. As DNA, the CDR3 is TGTGCCAGCGGTCGTCTAATGAGAGATTCACCCCTCCACTTT. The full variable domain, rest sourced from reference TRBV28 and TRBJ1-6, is DVKVTQSSRYLVKRTGEKVFLECVQDMDHENMFWYRQDPGLGLRLIYFSYDVKMKEKGDIPEGYSVSREKKERFSLILESASTNQTSMYLCASGRLMRDSPLHFGNGTRLTVT.

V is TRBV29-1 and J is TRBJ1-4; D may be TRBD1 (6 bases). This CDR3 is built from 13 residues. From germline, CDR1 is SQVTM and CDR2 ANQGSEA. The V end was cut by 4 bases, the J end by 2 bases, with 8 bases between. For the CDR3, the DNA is TGCAGCGTTGTAAGGGGGACTAATGAAAAACTGTTTTTT. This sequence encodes CSVVRGTNEKLFF. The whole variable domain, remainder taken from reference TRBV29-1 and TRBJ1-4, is SAVISQKPSRDICQRGTSLTIQCQVDSQVTMMFWYRQQPGQSLTLIATANQGSEATYESGFVIDKFPISRPNLTFSTLTVSNMSPEDSSIYLCSVVRGTNEKLFFGSGTQLSVL.

The CDR3: CASSLESAEETQYF. The CDR3 nucleotides read TGTGCCAGCAGCTTAGAAAGCGCCGAAGAGACCCAGTACTTC. V is TRBV7-2 and J is TRBJ2-5; D unresolved. Trimming removed 1 base from V and 3 bases from J, with 9 bases in between. The CDR3 covers 14 residues. The germline V gene has CDR1 SGHTA and CDR2 FQGNSA.

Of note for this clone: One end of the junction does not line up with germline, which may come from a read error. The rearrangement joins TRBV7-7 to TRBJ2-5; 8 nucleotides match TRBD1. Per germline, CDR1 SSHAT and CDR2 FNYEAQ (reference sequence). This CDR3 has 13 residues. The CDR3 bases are TGTGCTAGCAGCTTGGACAGGGACCAGACCCAGTACTTC. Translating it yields CASSLDRDQTQYF.

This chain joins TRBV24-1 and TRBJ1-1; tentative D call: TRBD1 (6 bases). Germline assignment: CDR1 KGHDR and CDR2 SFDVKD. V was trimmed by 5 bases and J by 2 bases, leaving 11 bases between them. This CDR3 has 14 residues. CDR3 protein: CATSATDRNTEAFF. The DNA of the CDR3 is TGTGCCACCAGTGCGACGGACAGAAACACTGAAGCTTTCTTT.

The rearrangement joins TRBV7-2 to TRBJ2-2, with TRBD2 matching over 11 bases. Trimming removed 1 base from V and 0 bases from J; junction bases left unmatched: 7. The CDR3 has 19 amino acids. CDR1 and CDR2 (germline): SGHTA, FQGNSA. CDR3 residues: CASSLGTSGRISNTGELFF. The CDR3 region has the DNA TGTGCCAGCAGCTTAGGGACTAGCGGGCGGATTTCGAACACCGGGGAGCTGTTTTTT. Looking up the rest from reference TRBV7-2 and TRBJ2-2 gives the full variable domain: GAGVSQSPSNKVTEKGKDVELRCDPISGHTALYWYRQSLGQGLEFLIYFQGNSAPDKSGLPSDRFSAERTGGSVSTLTIQRTQQEDSAVYLCASSLGTSGRISNTGELFFGEGSRLTVL.

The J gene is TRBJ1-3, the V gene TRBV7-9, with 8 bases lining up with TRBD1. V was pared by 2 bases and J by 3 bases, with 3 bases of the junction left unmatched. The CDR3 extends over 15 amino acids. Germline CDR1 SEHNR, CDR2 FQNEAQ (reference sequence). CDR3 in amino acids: CASSLQGAVGNTIYF. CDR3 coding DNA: TGTGCCAGCAGCTTACAGGGGGCAGTTGGAAACACCATATATTTT.

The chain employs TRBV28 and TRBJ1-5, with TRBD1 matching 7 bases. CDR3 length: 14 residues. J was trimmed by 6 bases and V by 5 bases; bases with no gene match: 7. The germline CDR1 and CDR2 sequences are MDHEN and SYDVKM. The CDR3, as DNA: TGTGCCAGCAGTAATCGACAGGGACGTCAGCCCCAGCATTTT. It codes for CASSNRQGRQPQHF.

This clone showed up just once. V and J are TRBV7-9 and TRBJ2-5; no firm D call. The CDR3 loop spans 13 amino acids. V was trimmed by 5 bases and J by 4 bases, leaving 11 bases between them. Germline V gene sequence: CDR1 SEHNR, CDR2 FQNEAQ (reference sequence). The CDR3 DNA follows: TGTGCCAGCAGCCCTTCGTCCCTAGAGACCCAGTACTTC. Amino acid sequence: CASSPSSLETQYF. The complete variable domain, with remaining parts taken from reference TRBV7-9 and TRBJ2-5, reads DTGVSQNPRHKITKRGQNVTFRCDPISEHNRLYWYRQTLGQGPEFLTYFQNEAQLEKSRLLSDRFSAERPKGSFSTLEIQRTEQGDSAMYLCASSPSSLETQYFGPGTRLLVL.

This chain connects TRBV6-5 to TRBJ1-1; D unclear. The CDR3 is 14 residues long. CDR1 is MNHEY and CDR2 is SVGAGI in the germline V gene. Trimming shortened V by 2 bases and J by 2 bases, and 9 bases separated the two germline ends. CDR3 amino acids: CASSYLQANTEAFF. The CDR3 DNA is TGTGCCAGCAGTTACCTGCAGGCAAACACTGAAGCTTTCTTT.

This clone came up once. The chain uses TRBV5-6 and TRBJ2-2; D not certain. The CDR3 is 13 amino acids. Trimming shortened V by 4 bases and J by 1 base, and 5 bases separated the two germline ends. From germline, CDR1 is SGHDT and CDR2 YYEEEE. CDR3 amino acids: CASSTRNTGELFF. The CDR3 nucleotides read TGTGCCAGCAGCACCAGGAACACCGGGGAGCTGTTTTTT.

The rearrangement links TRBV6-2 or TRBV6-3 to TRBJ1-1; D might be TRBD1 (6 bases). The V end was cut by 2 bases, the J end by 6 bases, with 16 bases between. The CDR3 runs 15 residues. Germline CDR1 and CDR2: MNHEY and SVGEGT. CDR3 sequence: CASSYTGTLRAEAFF. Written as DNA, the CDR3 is TGTGCCAGCAGTTACACGGGGACACTTCGGGCTGAAGCTTTCTTT.